This T cell receptor beta chain was sequenced during a study of patients and donors after allogeneic stem cell transplantation. This clonotype was counted many times. TCRdb recomputed calls from the RT-PCR reads with MiXCR, one row per CDR3 protein. Of about 960,000 distinct CDR3 sequences in the sample, more than 15% were seen once. The sequencing input was blood, either unsorted or a sorted T cell fraction (not recorded which). This receptor was identified in a human donor who was either an allogeneic HSCT recipient or a stem cell or donor lymphocyte infusion donor (not recorded which). It is not recorded whose cells these are; they may come from a transplant donor.

CDR3 loop: CASSLDTQETQYF. Written as DNA, the CDR3 is TGTGCCAGCAGTCTGGACACACAAGAGACCCAGTACTTC. This chain links TRBV2 with TRBJ2-5, with D perhaps matching TRBD1 (5 bases). V was shortened by 5 bases and J by 2 bases, with 9 bases between the two germline ends. Germline V gene lookup returns CDR1 SNHLY and CDR2 FYNNEI. CDR3 length: 13 amino acids.